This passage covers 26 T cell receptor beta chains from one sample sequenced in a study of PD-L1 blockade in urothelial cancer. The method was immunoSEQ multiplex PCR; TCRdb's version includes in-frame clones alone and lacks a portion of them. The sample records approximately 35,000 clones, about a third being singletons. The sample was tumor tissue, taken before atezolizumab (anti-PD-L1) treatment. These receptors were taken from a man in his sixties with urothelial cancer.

DNA for the CDR3: TGCAGCGCACTGGGACAGGGTGTAGAAAAACTGTTTTTT. Its translation: CSALGQGVEKLFF. This chain links TRBV29-1 with TRBJ1-4; 9 nucleotides match TRBD1. The germline V gene encodes CDR1 SQVTM and CDR2 ANQGSEA. The CDR3 is 13 amino acids. V shed 7 bases and J 8 bases; nucleotides not matched to a gene: 8.

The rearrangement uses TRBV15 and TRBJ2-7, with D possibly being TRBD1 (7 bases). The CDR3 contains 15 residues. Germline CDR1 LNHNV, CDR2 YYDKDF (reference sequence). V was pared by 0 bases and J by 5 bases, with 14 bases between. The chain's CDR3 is CATSRDRQGGDEQYF. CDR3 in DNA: TGTGCCACCAGCAGAGATAGGCAGGGGGGCGACGAGCAGTACTTC.

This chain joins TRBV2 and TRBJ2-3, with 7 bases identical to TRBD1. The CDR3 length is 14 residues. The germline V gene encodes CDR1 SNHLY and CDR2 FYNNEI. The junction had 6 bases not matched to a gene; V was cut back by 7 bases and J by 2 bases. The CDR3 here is CASNGQATTDTQYF. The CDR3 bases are TGTGCCAGCAACGGACAGGCCACCACAGATACGCAGTATTTT.

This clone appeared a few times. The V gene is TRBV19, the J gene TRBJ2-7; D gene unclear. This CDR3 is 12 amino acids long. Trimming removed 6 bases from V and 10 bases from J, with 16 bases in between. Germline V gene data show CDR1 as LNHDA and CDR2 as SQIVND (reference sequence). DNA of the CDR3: TGTGCCAGTAGCCAAGATGTGGGGAAACAGTACTTC. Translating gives CASSQDVGKQYF.

The CDR3 protein is CASTLDTAPDTQYF. CDR3 DNA sequence: TGTGCCAGCACTCTGGACACCGCCCCAGATACGCAGTATTTT. The genes are TRBV28 and TRBJ2-3, with a possible D match to TRBD1 (5 bases). The germline V and J ends were trimmed by 7 bases and 4 bases, with 15 bases remaining between them. Germline CDR1 reads MDHEN; CDR2 reads SYDVKM. This CDR3 contains 14 residues. Full variable domain (outside the CDR3, taken from reference TRBV28 and TRBJ2-3): DVKVTQSSRYLVKRTGEKVFLECVQDMDHENMFWYRQDPGLGLRLIYFSYDVKMKEKGDIPEGYSVSREKKERFSLILESASTNQTSMYLCASTLDTAPDTQYFGPGTRLTVL.

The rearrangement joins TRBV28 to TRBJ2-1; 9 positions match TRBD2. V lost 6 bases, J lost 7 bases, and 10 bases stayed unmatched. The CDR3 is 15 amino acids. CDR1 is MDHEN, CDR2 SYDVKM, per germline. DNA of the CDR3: TGTGCCAGCAGCCCTGGGACTAGCAGCTCTAATGAGCAGTTCTTC. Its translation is CASSPGTSSSNEQFF.

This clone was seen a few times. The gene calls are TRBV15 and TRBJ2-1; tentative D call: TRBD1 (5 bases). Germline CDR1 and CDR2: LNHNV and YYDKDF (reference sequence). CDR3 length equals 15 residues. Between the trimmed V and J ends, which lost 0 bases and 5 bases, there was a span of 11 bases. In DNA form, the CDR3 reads TGTGCCACCAGCAGAGATAACCCCAGGGACAATGAGCAGTTCTTC. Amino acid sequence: CATSRDNPRDNEQFF.

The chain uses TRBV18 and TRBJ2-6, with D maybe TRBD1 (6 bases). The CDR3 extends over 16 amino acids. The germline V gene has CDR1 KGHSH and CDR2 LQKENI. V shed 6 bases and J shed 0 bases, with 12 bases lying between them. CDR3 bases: TGTGCCAGCTCTGAACAGGGCCCCTCTGGGGCCAACGTCCTGACTTTC. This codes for CASSEQGPSGANVLTF.

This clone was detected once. The CDR3 reads CSVVKAGVPDTQYF. Here the CDR3 DNA reads TGCAGCGTTGTCAAAGCGGGAGTCCCAGATACGCAGTATTTT. This chain connects TRBV29-1 to TRBJ2-3; TRBD2 aligns across 8 bases. The CDR3 has 14 residues. V trimming: 4 bases; J trimming: 4 bases; junction bases outside the gene matches: 7. CDR1 and CDR2 from the germline V gene are SQVTM and ANQGSEA.

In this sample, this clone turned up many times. The CDR3 DNA sequence: TGTGCCAGCAGCGGGACCGCGAGACAGGGCATTAATTCACCCCTCCACTTT. Encoded protein: CASSGTARQGINSPLHF. The chain is built from TRBV9 and TRBJ1-6, with TRBD1 matching 7 bases. Germline CDR1 reads SGDLS; CDR2 reads YYNGEE. The CDR3 is 17 amino acids. V trimming: 3 bases; J trimming: 6 bases; junction bases outside the gene matches: 12.

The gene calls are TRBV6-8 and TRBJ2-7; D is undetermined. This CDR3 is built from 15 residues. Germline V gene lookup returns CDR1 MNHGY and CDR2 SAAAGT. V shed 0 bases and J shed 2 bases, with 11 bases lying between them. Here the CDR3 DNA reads TGTGCCAGCAGTTACTCAGGCGCAGGAGCCTACGAGCAGTACTTC. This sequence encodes CASSYSGAGAYEQYF.

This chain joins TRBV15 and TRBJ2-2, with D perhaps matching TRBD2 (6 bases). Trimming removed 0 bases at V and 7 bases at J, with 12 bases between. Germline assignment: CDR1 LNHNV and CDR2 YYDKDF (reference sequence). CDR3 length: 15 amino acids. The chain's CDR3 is CATSRDPAGIGELFF. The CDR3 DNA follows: TGTGCCACCAGCAGAGATCCGGCGGGGATCGGGGAGCTGTTTTTT.

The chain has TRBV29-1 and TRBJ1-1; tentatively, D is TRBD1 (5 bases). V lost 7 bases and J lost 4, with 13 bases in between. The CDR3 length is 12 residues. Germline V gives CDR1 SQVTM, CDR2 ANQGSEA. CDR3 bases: TGCAGCGGATCTCTGGGACTCACTGAAGCTTTCTTT. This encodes CSGSLGLTEAFF.

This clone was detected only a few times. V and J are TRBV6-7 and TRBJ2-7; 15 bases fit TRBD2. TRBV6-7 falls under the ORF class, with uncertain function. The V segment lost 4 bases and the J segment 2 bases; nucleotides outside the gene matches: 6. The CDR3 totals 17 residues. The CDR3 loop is CASSFLGLAGGPYEQYF. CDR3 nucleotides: TGTGCCAGCAGTTTCCTCGGACTAGCGGGAGGGCCCTACGAGCAGTACTTC.

The CDR3 loop is CASRREVSNQPQHF. Written as DNA, the CDR3 is TGTGCCAGCAGGAGGGAGGTTAGCAATCAGCCCCAGCATTTT. This chain uses TRBV9 with TRBJ1-5; D not resolved. Deletions cut 5 bases from V and 0 bases from J, with 9 bases between. This CDR3 has 14 amino acids. Germline V gene lookup returns CDR1 SGDLS and CDR2 YYNGEE. Variable domain in full (rest from reference TRBV9 and TRBJ1-5): DSGVTQTPKHLITATGQRVTLRCSPRSGDLSVYWYQQSLDQGLQFLIQYYNGEERAKGNILERFSAQQFPDLHSELNLSSLELGDSALYFCASRREVSNQPQHFGDGTRLSIL.

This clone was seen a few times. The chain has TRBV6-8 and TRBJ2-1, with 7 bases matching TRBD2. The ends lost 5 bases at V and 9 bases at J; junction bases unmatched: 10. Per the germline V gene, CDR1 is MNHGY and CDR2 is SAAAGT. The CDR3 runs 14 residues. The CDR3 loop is CASSAGAGRSEQFF. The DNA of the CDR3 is TGTGCCAGCAGTGCCGGAGCGGGACGCAGTGAGCAGTTCTTC.

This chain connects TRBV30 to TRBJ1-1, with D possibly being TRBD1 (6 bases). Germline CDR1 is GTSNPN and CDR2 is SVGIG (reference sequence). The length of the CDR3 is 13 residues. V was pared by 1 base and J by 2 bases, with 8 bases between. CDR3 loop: CAWSGQANTEAFF. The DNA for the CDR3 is TGTGCCTGGAGTGGACAGGCCAACACTGAAGCTTTCTTT.

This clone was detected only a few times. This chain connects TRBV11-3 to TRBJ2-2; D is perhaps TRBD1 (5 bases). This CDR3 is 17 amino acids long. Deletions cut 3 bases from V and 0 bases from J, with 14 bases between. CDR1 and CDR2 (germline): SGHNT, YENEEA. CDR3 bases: TGTGCCAGCAGCTTGTACGGTCGACAGTCGAACACCGGGGAGCTGTTTTTT. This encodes CASSLYGRQSNTGELFF.

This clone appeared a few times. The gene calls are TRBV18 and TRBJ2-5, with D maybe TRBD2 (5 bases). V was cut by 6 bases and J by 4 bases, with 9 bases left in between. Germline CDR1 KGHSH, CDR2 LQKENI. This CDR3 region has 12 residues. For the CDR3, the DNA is TGTGCCAGCTCCCCCGAGGGAGAGACCCAGTACTTC. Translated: CASSPEGETQYF.

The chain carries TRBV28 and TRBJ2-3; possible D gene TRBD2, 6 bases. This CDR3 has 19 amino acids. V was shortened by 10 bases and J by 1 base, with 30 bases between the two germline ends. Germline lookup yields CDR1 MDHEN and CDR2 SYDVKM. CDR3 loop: CATQLTRSGEGLGTDTQYF. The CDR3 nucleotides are TGTGCCACCCAATTAACTCGATCGGGAGAAGGGTTGGGCACAGATACGCAGTATTTT.

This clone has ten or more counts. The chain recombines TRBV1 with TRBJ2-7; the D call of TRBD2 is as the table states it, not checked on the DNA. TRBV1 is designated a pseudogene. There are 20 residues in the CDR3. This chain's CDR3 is CASSQDLRTSGSRSVGEQYF. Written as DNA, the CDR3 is TGCGCCAGCAGCCAAGATCTTCGGACTAGCGGGAGTCGGTCGGTTGGCGAGCAGTACTTC.

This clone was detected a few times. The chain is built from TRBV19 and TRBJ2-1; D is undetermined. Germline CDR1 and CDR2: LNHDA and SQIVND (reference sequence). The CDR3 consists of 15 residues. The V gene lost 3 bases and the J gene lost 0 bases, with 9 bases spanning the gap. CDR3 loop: CASSIGSSSYNEQFF. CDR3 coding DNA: TGTGCCAGTAGTATCGGGTCTAGCTCCTACAATGAGCAGTTCTTC.

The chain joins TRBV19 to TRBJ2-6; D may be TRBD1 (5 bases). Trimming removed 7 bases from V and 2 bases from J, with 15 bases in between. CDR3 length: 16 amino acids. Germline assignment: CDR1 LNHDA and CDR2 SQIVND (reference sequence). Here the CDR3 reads CASTSAQGAGANVLTF. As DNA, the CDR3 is TGTGCCAGTACCTCAGCCCAGGGCGCTGGGGCCAACGTCCTGACTTTC. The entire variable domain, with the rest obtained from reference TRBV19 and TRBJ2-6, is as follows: DGGITQSPKYLFRKEGQNVTLSCEQNLNHDAMYWYRQDPGQGLRLIYYSQIVNDFQKGDIAEGYSVSREKKESFPLTVTSAQKNPTAFYLCASTSAQGAGANVLTFGAGSRLTVL.

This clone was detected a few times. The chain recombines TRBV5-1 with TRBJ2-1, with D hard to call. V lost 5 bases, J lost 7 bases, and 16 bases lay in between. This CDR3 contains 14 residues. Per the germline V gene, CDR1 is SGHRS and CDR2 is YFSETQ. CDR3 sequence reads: CASRLGPSANEQFF. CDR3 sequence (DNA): TGCGCCAGCAGACTTGGCCCTTCCGCGAATGAGCAGTTCTTC.

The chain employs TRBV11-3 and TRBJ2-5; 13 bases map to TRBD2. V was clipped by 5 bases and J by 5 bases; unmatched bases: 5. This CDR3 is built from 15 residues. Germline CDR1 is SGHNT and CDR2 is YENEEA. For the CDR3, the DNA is TGTGCCAGCAGCCTGACTAGCGGGGGGCGGGAGACCCAGTACTTC. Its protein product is CASSLTSGGRETQYF.

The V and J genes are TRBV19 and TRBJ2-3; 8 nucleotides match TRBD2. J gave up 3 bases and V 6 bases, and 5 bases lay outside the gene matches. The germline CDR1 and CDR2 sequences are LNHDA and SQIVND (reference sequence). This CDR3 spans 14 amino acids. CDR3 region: CASSYGGATDTQYF. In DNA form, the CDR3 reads TGTGCCAGTAGCTACGGGGGGGCAACAGATACGCAGTATTTT.